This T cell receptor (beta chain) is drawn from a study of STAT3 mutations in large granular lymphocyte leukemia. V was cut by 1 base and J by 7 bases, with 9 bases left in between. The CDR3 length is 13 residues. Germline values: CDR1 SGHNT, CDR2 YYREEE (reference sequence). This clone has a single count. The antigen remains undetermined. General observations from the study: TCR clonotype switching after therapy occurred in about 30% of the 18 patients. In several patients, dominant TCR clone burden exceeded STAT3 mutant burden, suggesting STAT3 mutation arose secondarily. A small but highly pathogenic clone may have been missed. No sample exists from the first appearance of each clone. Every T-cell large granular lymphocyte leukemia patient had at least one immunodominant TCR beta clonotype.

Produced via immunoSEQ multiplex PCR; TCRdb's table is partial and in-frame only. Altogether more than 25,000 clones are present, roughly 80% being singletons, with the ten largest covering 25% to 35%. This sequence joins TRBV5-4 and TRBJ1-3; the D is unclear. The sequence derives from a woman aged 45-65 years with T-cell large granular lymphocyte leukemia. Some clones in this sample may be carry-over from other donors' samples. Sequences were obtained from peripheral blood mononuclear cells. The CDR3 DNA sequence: TGTGCCAGCAGCTTGACGAATAGGAACACCATATATTTT. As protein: CASSLTNRNTIYF.